The present T cell receptor beta chain was sequenced within a study of graft-versus-host responses after intestinal transplantation. Across the whole study: Isolated intestinal, liver-intestinal, or multivisceral transplants had been given to the recipients. All recipients got anti-thymocyte globulin induction, then tacrolimus and steroids for about 3 years.

Processed graft tissue released its intraepithelial and lamina propria lymphocytes. The table came from immunoSEQ multiplex PCR; TCRdb's copy has only in-frame clones and leaves some out. Of some 4,000 clones listed, approximately 83% are singletons. Comment on this clone: Its cognate antigen is unknown.

General study findings and limits: Declining HvG levels early post-transplant were linked to peak circulating GvH clone levels. The recipient marrow held GvH clones, and some of them showed up first in ileum or blood.

V was trimmed by 0 bases and J by 3 bases, leaving 11 bases between them. CDR3 length: 15 amino acids. Per the germline V gene, CDR1 is ENHRY and CDR2 is SYGVKD. The receptor was derived from a human patient who received an intestinal transplant, so some T cells may come from the graft donor. The chain employs TRBV10-3 and TRBJ1-1, with D possibly matching TRBD1 (5 bases). The input for sequencing was ileum tissue, taken around 340 days after intestinal transplantation. The CDR3 loop reads CAISESVGGDTEAFF. DNA of the CDR3: TGTGCCATCAGTGAGTCTGTCGGGGGGGACACTGAAGCTTTCTTT.